What follows are 10 T cell receptor beta chains derived from one specimen sequenced in a study of a mutant IDH1 vaccine in newly diagnosed glioma. The time point here: week 5, during vaccination. Every single dose of the vaccine, 300 ug of mutant IDH1 20-mer peptide, came with topical imiquimod. Profiling relied on immunoSEQ multiplex PCR, and the TCRdb table lists in-frame clones only, not all of them. The table shows roughly 39,000 clones, with around three quarters occurring only once. For these receptors, no antigen is known. The starting material was PBMCs, obtained from a glioma patient whose treatment included an IDH1 peptide vaccine. The receptor set was obtained from a man between 35 and 55 years old with glioma.

The chain is built from TRBV14 and TRBJ2-7; D possibly corresponds to TRBD1 (6 bases). CDR3 length: 15 residues. The V end lost 4 bases, the J end lost 2 bases, and 15 bases lay between the germline ends. Per the germline V gene, CDR1 is SGHDN and CDR2 is FVKESK. The CDR3 region is CASSRDTGPTYEQYF. In DNA form, the CDR3 reads TGTGCCAGCAGCCGAGACACAGGGCCTACCTACGAGCAGTACTTC.

This clone is a singleton in its sample. Written as DNA, the CDR3 is TGCGCCAGCAGCGGGACCGTAGGCTACGAGCAGTACTTC. Translated: CASSGTVGYEQYF. V is TRBV5-1 and J is TRBJ2-7, with D possibly being TRBD1 or TRBD2 (5 bases each). The CDR3 runs to 13 residues. Trimming took off 4 bases at V and 3 bases at J, with 11 bases between the two ends. Germline V gene data show CDR1 as SGHRS and CDR2 as YFSETQ.

This clone was observed once. V usage is TRBV12-5 and J usage is TRBJ1-5, with D unclear. Germline values: CDR1 LGHNT, CDR2 FRNRAP. V lost 7 bases to trimming and J lost 11 bases, with 15 bases between them. The CDR3 extends over 12 amino acids. DNA of the CDR3: TGTGCTAGTGCCCTCCCTCCGTCAGCCCAGCATTTT. Its protein is CASALPPSAQHF.

V usage is TRBV7-2 and J usage is TRBJ1-5; D gene unclear. V lost 2 bases and J 2 bases, leaving 7 bases between the germline ends. The CDR3 totals 14 residues. The germline V gene has CDR1 SGHTA and CDR2 FQGNSA. The CDR3 loop reads CASSLLAGNQPQHF. CDR3 coding DNA: TGTGCCAGCAGCTTACTCGCGGGCAATCAGCCCCAGCATTTT.

The rearrangement uses TRBV10-3 and TRBJ1-2; D is undetermined. Trimming cost V 0 bases and J 0 bases, with 11 bases left between them. The CDR3 totals 16 residues. Per germline, CDR1 ENHRY and CDR2 SYGVKD. The CDR3 is CAISESKLGANYGYTF. The DNA for the CDR3 is TGTGCCATCAGTGAGTCGAAATTGGGAGCTAACTATGGCTACACCTTC.

The rearrangement links TRBV2 to TRBJ2-3, with D unclear. The CDR3 sequence is 11 residues long. Germline loops: CDR1 SNHLY, CDR2 FYNNEI. The V end was cut by 3 bases, the J end by 4 bases, with 2 bases between. The CDR3 bases are TGTGCCAGCAGTGACTCAGATACGCAGTATTTT. As protein: CASSDSDTQYF.

The chain links TRBV10-3 to TRBJ2-5; 7 nucleotides align to TRBD1. Germline V lookup: CDR1 ENHRY, CDR2 SYGVKD. The CDR3 consists of 14 residues. V dropped 3 bases and J dropped 4; count of bases not matched to a gene: 5. In DNA form, the CDR3 reads TGTGCCATCAGTGACTTTGGGACAGTAGAGACCCAGTACTTC. Its protein product is CAISDFGTVETQYF.

This chain joins TRBV6-5 and TRBJ1-2, with a tentative D call TRBD1 (5 bases). The V end was cut by 2 bases, the J end by 9 bases, with 13 bases between. The germline V gene encodes CDR1 MNHEY and CDR2 SVGAGI. CDR3 length: 13 amino acids. The CDR3 is CASSYRGAFRYTF. The CDR3, as DNA: TGTGCCAGCAGTTACAGGGGAGCTTTTCGCTACACCTTC.

This chain uses TRBV2 with TRBJ2-3, with 10 nucleotides matching TRBD2. V lost 8 bases and J lost 2; bases outside the gene matches: 13. Germline V CDR1 and CDR2: SNHLY, FYNNEI. The CDR3 consists of 17 residues. The CDR3 DNA reads as TGTGCCAGCCTCTCGACCCGGACTAGCGGAAACACAGATACGCAGTATTTT. Protein product: CASLSTRTSGNTDTQYF.

This clone was observed a few times. The rearrangement uses TRBV18 and TRBJ1-1; D not certain. Trimming removed 3 bases at V and 5 bases at J, with 13 bases between. The germline V gene encodes CDR1 KGHSH and CDR2 LQKENI. The CDR3 has 14 residues. The CDR3, as DNA: TGTGCCAGCTCACCGAGTTGGGGAGGGACTGAAGCTTTCTTT. It codes for CASSPSWGGTEAFF.